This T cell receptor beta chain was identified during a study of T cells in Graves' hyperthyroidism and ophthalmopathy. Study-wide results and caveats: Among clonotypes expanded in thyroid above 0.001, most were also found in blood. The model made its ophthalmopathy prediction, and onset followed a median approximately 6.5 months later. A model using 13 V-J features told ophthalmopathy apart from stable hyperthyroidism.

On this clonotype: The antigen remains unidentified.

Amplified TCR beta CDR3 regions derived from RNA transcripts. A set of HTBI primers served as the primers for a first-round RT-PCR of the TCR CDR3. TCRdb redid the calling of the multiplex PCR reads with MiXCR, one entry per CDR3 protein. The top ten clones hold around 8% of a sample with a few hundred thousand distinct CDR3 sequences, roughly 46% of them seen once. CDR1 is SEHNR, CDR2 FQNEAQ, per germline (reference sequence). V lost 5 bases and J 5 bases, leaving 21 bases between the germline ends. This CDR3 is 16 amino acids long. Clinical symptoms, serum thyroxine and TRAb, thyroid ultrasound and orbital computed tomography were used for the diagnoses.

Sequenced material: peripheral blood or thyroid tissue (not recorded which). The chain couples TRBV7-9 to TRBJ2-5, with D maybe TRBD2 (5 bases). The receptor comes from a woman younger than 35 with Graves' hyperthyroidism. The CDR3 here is CASSHPALGSWETQYF. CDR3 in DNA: TGTGCCAGCAGCCACCCTGCATTGGGGAGTTGGGAGACCCAGTACTTC.